This T cell receptor (beta chain) was identified during a study of T cells after yellow fever vaccination. General study results and limits: The study found a weaker secondary response that peaked faster, day 5 versus 15.

This clonotype was counted only a few times. Its antigen is as yet unknown. One entry per CDR3 protein, called by TCRdb with MiXCR from the 5' RACE reads. The sample has about 240,000 distinct CDR3 sequences, less than 8.5% seen once; the top ten hold approximately 0.85%. The material was CD4+ T cells sorted from PBMCs, obtained 15 days after the yellow fever booster vaccination. The TCR originated in a man between 25 and 39 years old who received the YFV17D yellow fever vaccine.

CDR3 sequence reads: CASSFLEELYGYTF. The CDR3 nucleotides are TGTGCCAGCAGCTTCCTGGAGGAGTTGTATGGCTACACCTTC. The chain couples TRBV7-2 to TRBJ1-2; D uncertain. The ends were cut back, 3 bases at V and 5 bases at J, with 13 bases in the middle. CDR3 length: 14 amino acids. Germline values: CDR1 SGHTA, CDR2 FQGNSA.